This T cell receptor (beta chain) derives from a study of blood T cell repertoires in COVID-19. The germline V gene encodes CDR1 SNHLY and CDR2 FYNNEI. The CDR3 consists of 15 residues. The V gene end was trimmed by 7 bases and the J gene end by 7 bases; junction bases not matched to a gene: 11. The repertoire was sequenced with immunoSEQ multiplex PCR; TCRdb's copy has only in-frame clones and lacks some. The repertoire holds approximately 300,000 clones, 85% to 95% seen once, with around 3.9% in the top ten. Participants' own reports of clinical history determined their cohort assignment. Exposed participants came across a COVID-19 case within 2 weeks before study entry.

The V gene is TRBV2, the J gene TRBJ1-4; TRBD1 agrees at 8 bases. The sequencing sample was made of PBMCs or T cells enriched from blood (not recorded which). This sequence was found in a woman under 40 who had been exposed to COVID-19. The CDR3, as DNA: TGTGCCAGCACCCCCCCGGAAGACAGGGGTGAAAAACTGTTTTTT. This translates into CASTPPEDRGEKLFF.